This T cell receptor (beta chain) was sequenced in a study of cytomegalovirus exposure and HLA in healthy donors (dated by TCRdb to the late 2010s). Regarding the complete study: According to an earlier analysis of 587 of the donors, 200 million or so T cells yielded some 120 million unique TCR beta sequences and 276 Gb of sequence data. Approximately 300 gigabases of sequencing data and 70 million to 100 million unique TCR sequences were included in an early release covering roughly 600 HLA-typed donors. About five DR-DQ haplotypes were treated as single units for association and clustering because of strong linkage in the cohort. On average, over 200,000 unique TCR beta nucleotide sequences were sequenced per donor among some 430 genotyped donors of the cohort, with 15% to 20% of those sequences being non-productive. Along with the approximately 650-subject first cohort, a separate validation cohort of over a hundred different subjects was used. Every discovery cohort repertoire had been produced on one sequencing platform. HLA typing included class I and class II loci at four-digit resolution. The study used immunosequencing to profile the T cell repertoires of about 670 subjects and linked those repertoires to cytomegalovirus serostatus. An earlier analysis of 587 of the donors used high-throughput TCR beta sequencing to judge whether each TCR beta V gene segment behaved as functional or pseudogenic. Rather than drawing on any new phenotypic data, the later analysis identified candidate immune exposures from TCR beta sequences and the way those sequences occurred across donors. Among the roughly 400 genotyped donors, more than 70% belonged to the genetic ancestry cluster associated with self-reported Caucasian donors. To predict cytomegalovirus infection status, the study combined high-throughput TCR immunosequencing, statistical association of individual TCRs with disease status, and machine learning. Alongside the repertoire data, information on donor age, sex, ethnicity and CMV serostatus was compiled. A later genetic analysis took genome-wide SNP genotypes for about 65% of the roughly 670 donors and used that subset as a discovery cohort. The study aimed to test whether cataloging public T cell receptors could reveal signatures of past pathogen exposure. A later analysis re-examined previously published TCR beta repertoires from 610 or so donors and added high-resolution HLA genotyping to investigate patterns of TCR occurrence. Typing coverage varied by locus: roughly 629-630 donors for A, B, C, DRB1 and DQB1; 500 to 550 for DQA1; more than 600 for DPA1; some 470 for DPB1.

Overall results and qualifications from the work: The classifier was reported to diagnose cytomegalovirus status with high specificity and sensitivity in both the original cohort and the validation cohort. When HLA alleles, especially DR and DQ, strongly co-occurred, attributing TCR associations to individual alleles was difficult. Broadly in line with IMGT annotations, most TCR beta V segments showed up in productive rearrangements about 87% or about 30% of the time in an earlier analysis of some 590 of the donors. In a later analysis, TCR association rates were found to vary across HLA loci, with the most associated TCRs seen for DRB1 alleles and the fewest for HLA-C alleles. In this cohort, only TCR beta chains were sequenced, and detectable features were limited by the absence of alpha or paired-chain data. Correlated functional status among segregating V segments might reflect linkage disequilibrium, but an unknown experimental factor could not be ruled out. A later analysis associated around 16,000 TCR beta sequences with specific HLA alleles at a false discovery rate of 0.05. Some IMGT-functional V segments, including TRBV6-2 and TRBV6-3, could not be told apart with the 87-base-pair reads, so those segments were excluded. A later genetic analysis reported fewer N-insertions in productive TCRs among donors in an Asian-associated ancestry cluster than the roughly 650-donor mean. Most TCR sequences were observed very rarely across donors, whereas some public TCRs were present in many individuals. In vitro tests confirmed that a few of the cytomegalovirus-associated TCR beta chains recognize cytomegalovirus antigens. Because some donors lacked HLA typing at each locus, the association tests relied only on the typed subset. A further reported finding was that TCR beta sequences accurately predicted the HLA-A and HLA-B alleles for most subjects in the first cohort. A later analysis found that most CMV-associated TCR beta chains appeared HLA-restricted, with HLA associations seemingly driven largely by CMV exposure. In the study, roughly 160 TCR beta chains were listed as associated with cytomegalovirus. A cluster of highly shared sequence variants was judged likely to be a technical artifact of the sequencing pipeline. Because counts were too low, about 17 rarely observed V segments, including chromosome 9 orphons, were excluded from the earlier analysis of a few hundred of the donors. Roughly uniform sequencing depth across donors was assumed in presence/absence analyses, although this assumption may not hold. Compared with equally common non-associated chains, HLA-associated TCR beta chains in a later analysis were more clonally expanded and had lower generation probabilities. A later genetic analysis associated a missense DCLRE1C variant with V-gene and J-gene trimming of TCR beta chains, and an independent cohort replicated the association. In a later analysis, several top co-occurrence clusters were reported to appear linked to parvovirus B19, influenza, CMV and Epstein-Barr virus. The authors suggested that the approach could potentially be extended to other disease states and immunological phenotypes. The only immune exposure information available for the cohort was CMV serostatus.

The CDR3 holds 14 amino acids from the cysteine to the phenylalanine. Only the CDR3 region is kept as DNA, spanning 42 bases read in frame from base 1. From a lookup of the germline V gene (reference sequence), CDR1 and CDR2 are SEHNR and FQNEAQ. Between the V and J ends, shortened by 5 bases and 10 bases respectively, the junction contains 19 bases. In total, fewer than 750 healthy bone marrow donors made up the cohort. At the time of sampling, every cohort member was nominally healthy, though immune exposures that went unrecorded were likely present. The donor tested CMV seronegative and was one of the 352 seronegative cohort members. Every donor gave a peripheral blood sample, and the peripheral blood mononuclear cells from that sample were used for TCR beta sequencing. Genomic DNA was extracted from the blood cell samples with the Qiagen DNeasy Blood Extraction Kit. The sample holds many counts of this clone. What this receptor recognizes is not known. The record has no base qualities; no much larger clone is one base away.

Library prep was done by the immunoSEQ multiplex PCR assay. The multiplex PCR relied on a mix of 60 forward primers for TCR Vbeta segments and 13 reverse primers for TCR Jbeta segments. The CDR3 region of rearranged TCR beta genes was amplified from genomic DNA by a multiplex PCR assay. Amplified TCR beta libraries were sequenced as 87-base-pair reads on the Illumina HiSeq System. Processing in the source paper ran as follows. A later analysis counted about 80 million unique TCR beta chains across the 690 or so repertoires, and some 11 million of these chains were shared by at least two donors. To remove PCR and sequencing errors, raw reads were error-corrected and collapsed into unique sequences using a nearest-neighbor algorithm that merged closely related sequences. V, D and J gene segments were assigned by aligning CDR3 sequences to IMGT reference sequences. Each retained sequence needed at least a six-nucleotide match to both a V gene segment and a J gene segment. Rearrangements were classified as productive when the CDR3 lacked stop codons and remained in frame with V and J, and all other rearrangements were classified as non-productive. CDR3 was defined according to IMGT convention as the region running from the second conserved V-encoded cysteine to the conserved J-encoded phenylalanine. The earlier analysis of 450 to 750 of the donors excluded any sequence lacking an unambiguous match to a single V gene segment. An earlier analysis of fewer than 650 of the donors classified V segments as functional when productive rearrangements were above 56.7% and as segregating when the standard deviation between donors was above 5%. A statistical classification framework was built for diagnosing cytomegalovirus status from the catalog of TCR beta chain sequences. In a later analysis, TCR nucleotide sequences were compared against IMGT/GENE-DB human TR gene sequences so that V and J genes could be assigned. The TCRdist pipeline was used in a later analysis to assign CDR3 sequences and most-parsimonious VDJ recombination scenarios. In a later analysis, every TCR beta chain was defined by the combination of its CDR3 amino acid sequence and its V-gene family, and reads without a unique V-gene family were dropped. In a later analysis, around 650 highly shared, low-generation-probability nucleotide sequences were removed to address suspected cross-contamination and a sequencing artifact. In a later analysis, a clonal expansion index was calculated for each public chain from normalized within-repertoire ranks of inferred template counts. A later analysis computed generation probabilities with a VDJ recombination model fitted to out-of-frame rearrangements, and checked the results against IGoR. Hypergeometric tests were used in a later analysis to score TCR-TCR, TCR-HLA and TCR-CMV co-occurrence, with a repertoire-size bias correction applied to the TCR pairs. False discovery rates were estimated in a later analysis by permuting HLA or CMV assignments 20 times. In a later analysis, co-occurring TCRs were grouped using DBSCAN, with TCRdist sequence similarity added in when clustering inside HLA-allele-positive subsets. Repertoires with fewer than 30,000 or more than 120,000 public chains were left out of co-occurrence clustering, as were four to six repertoires with anomalous nucleotide sharing. Not all clones reach the TCRdb copy of this immuneACCESS table, which keeps in-frame sequences only. Checked studies attribute under half of the gap to unresolved V genes and leave the rest unexplained. D and trimming were read from the DNA, whereas the V and J calls and clone size are those reported in that table. The sample has some 130,000 clones on record, 70% to 75% of them singletons. The ten most abundant clones make up about 1.2% of the sample.

The V and J genes are TRBV7-9 and TRBJ2-3; the D segment could be TRBD1, given 6 matching bases. This clonotype originated in a woman aged 35 to 49 in good health and CMV-seronegative. The specimen was PBMCs. The CDR3 protein sequence reads: CASSIRQAPGAQYF. The base sequence is TGTGCCAGCAGCATAAGACAGGCCCCCGGGGCGCAGTATTTT.